Listed here are 10 T cell receptor beta chains from one sample, sequenced in a study of shared clonotypes between healthy human individuals. Here immunoSEQ multiplex PCR was the method, and the copy in TCRdb shows in-frame clones only, minus some. Here the sample spans around 1,100,000 clones, approximately 80% being singletons. Sequenced input: memory CD4+ T cells from PBMCs. Subset: CD45RA-negative fraction. These receptors originate from a man aged 18-30 years in good health. Some clones in this sample may be carry-over from other donors' samples.

This clone showed up just once. The chain has TRBV9 and TRBJ2-1, with TRBD2 as a possible D gene (6 bases). Germline V CDR1 and CDR2: SGDLS, YYNGEE. V was clipped by 0 bases and J by 9 bases, with 10 bases between them. The CDR3 totals 13 residues. DNA of the CDR3: TGTGCCAGCAGCGTAGGCCCGGGAGCTGAGCAGTTCTTC. Protein product: CASSVGPGAEQFF. Complete variable domain (other parts from reference TRBV9 and TRBJ2-1): DSGVTQTPKHLITATGQRVTLRCSPRSGDLSVYWYQQSLDQGLQFLIQYYNGEERAKGNILERFSAQQFPDLHSELNLSSLELGDSALYFCASSVGPGAEQFFGPGTRLTVL.

V and J are TRBV5-1 and TRBJ1-1, with TRBD1 matching over 10 bases. V lost 4 bases and J lost 10; bases outside the gene matches: 7. The CDR3 is made up of 13 amino acids. Germline CDR1 and CDR2: SGHRS and YFSETQ. The CDR3 reads CASSPWTGGGAFF. CDR3 sequence (DNA): TGCGCCAGCAGCCCCTGGACAGGGGGTGGAGCTTTCTTT. The whole variable domain, filled in from reference TRBV5-1 and TRBJ1-1, reads KAGVTQTPRYLIKTRGQQVTLSCSPISGHRSVSWYQQTPGQGLQFLFEYFSETQRNKGNFPGRFSGRQFSNSRSEMNVSTLELGDSALYLCASSPWTGGGAFFGQGTRLTVV.

This clone was seen just once. The chain carries TRBV4-1 and TRBJ2-3, with 11 bases that match TRBD2. CDR1 and CDR2 from the germline V gene are MGHRA and YSYEKL. V gave up 4 bases and J gave up 3 bases; unmatched junction bases: 12. The CDR3 has 18 amino acids. The chain's CDR3 is CASSPKVVAGGRTDTQYF. CDR3 nucleotide sequence: TGCGCCAGCAGCCCTAAAGTCGTAGCGGGAGGGCGGACAGATACGCAGTATTTT.

The chain recombines TRBV6-4 with TRBJ1-1; D is ambiguous. The CDR3 extends over 13 amino acids. Trimming took off 7 bases at V and 0 bases at J, with 9 bases between the two ends. From germline, CDR1 is MRHNA and CDR2 SNTAGT. CDR3 DNA: TGTGCCAGCAAGTTAGAGATGAACACTGAAGCTTTCTTT. This codes for CASKLEMNTEAFF.

V is TRBV6-5 and J is TRBJ1-2; 8 nucleotides match TRBD1. There are 15 residues in the CDR3. The trim removed 11 bases at V and 4 bases at J, leaving 15 bases unmatched. Germline V gene sequence: CDR1 MNHEY, CDR2 SVGAGI. This chain's CDR3 is CASLAPGGAGYGYTF. Here the CDR3 DNA reads TGTGCCTCCCTGGCTCCAGGGGGCGCAGGCTATGGCTACACCTTC.

This clone was detected only a few times. This chain connects TRBV15 to TRBJ1-2; TRBD1 matches at 7 bases. There are 15 residues in the CDR3. J gave up 7 bases and V 3 bases, and 11 bases lay outside the gene matches. The germline V gene encodes CDR1 LNHNV and CDR2 YYDKDF (reference sequence). The CDR3: CATSSRWEGALGYTF. CDR3 DNA sequence: TGTGCCACCAGCAGCCGCTGGGAGGGGGCGCTTGGCTACACCTTC.

V and J are TRBV4-1 and TRBJ1-5; no reliable D call. Trimming removed 4 bases at V and 0 bases at J, with 16 bases between. Germline V lookup: CDR1 MGHRA, CDR2 YSYEKL. This CDR3 is built from 17 residues. The CDR3 spells CASSRTQESNSNQPQHF. The CDR3 bases are TGCGCCAGCAGCCGTACCCAGGAGAGCAATAGCAATCAGCCCCAGCATTTT.

This chain uses TRBV4-1 with TRBJ2-7; D may correspond to TRBD1 or TRBD2 (6 bases each). The CDR3 sequence is 14 residues long. Per germline, CDR1 MGHRA and CDR2 YSYEKL. Trimming left V 2 bases short and J 2 bases short, with 10 bases between. CDR3: CASSQPGGPYEQYF. In nucleotides, the CDR3 is TGCGCCAGCAGCCAACCCGGGGGCCCCTACGAGCAGTACTTC.

This clone has only one observation. A much larger clone lies a single base off, so this may be a read error. The sample has other DNA sequences that encode this CDR3 too. This sequence joins TRBV30 and TRBJ2-7, with D unclear. The length of the CDR3 is 15 residues. Germline values: CDR1 GTSNPN, CDR2 SVGIG (reference sequence). V lost 2 bases and J lost 5, with 19 bases in between. The CDR3 loop reads CAWSPTTPVGNEQYF. The CDR3 DNA follows: TGTGCCTGGAGTCCTACCACACCTGTGGGGAACGAGCAGTACTTC. Variable domain in full (rest from reference TRBV30 and TRBJ2-7): SQTIHQWPATLVQPVGSPLSLECTVEGTSNPNLYWYRQAAGRGLQLLFYSVGIGQISSEVPQNLSASRPQDRQFILSSKKLLLSDSGFYLCAWSPTTPVGNEQYFGPGTRLTVT.

This chain uses TRBV7-3 with TRBJ2-1; TRBD2 matches at 8 bases. The germline gives CDR1 SGHTA, CDR2 FQGTGA. The CDR3 covers 15 residues. The junction had 10 bases not matched to a gene; V was cut back by 5 bases and J by 7 bases. The CDR3 nucleotides read TGTGCCAGCAGCAAACAAGCGGGAGTCTGGAATGAGCAGTTCTTC. As protein: CASSKQAGVWNEQFF.